This T cell receptor beta chain was retrieved from a study of T cell responses to AZD1222 COVID-19 vaccine. Findings and limits, study-wide: White British people made up most donors, females outnumbered males, and clonal diversity was possibly underestimated.

As concerns this clone: Its specificity is not known.

Looked up from germline, CDR1 is SGDLS and CDR2 is YYNGEE. Deletions cut 4 bases from V and 8 bases from J, with 16 bases between. This CDR3 comprises 14 residues. The repertoire was sequenced with immunoSEQ multiplex PCR; TCRdb's copy has only in-frame clones and lacks some. The repertoire holds about 140,000 clones, with 80% to 90% as singletons. This receptor was identified in an adult in good health. Sequenced here: peripheral blood, sampled on day 0 of AZD1222 vaccination. V gene TRBV9 combines with J gene TRBJ2-1; a weak D match, TRBD2 (7 bases). The CDR3, as DNA: TGTGCCAGCAGCCCTAGTGGGGGGGGCGATGAGCAGTTCTTC. As protein: CASSPSGGGDEQFF.